Listed here is a single T cell receptor (beta chain). Antigen specificity is unknown. This sample was taken from a study of cytomegalovirus exposure and HLA in healthy donors. Study background: The same platform was used for the approximately 110 validation repertoires and the roughly 700 first-cohort repertoires, a later analysis reported.

Study results and limitations: There were under 200 TCR beta chains listed as cytomegalovirus-associated.

CDR1 MDHEN and CDR2 SYDVKM come from the germline V gene. The CDR3 consists of 15 residues. V was cut by 5 bases and J by 10 bases, with 18 bases left in between. Sequencing used immunoSEQ multiplex PCR; TCRdb keeps in-frame clones, though not all of them. This sample yields more than 95,000 clones, of which about 86% are seen a single time; 3% to 4% belongs to the top ten. The TCR originated in a woman aged 18-29 years in good health and CMV-seropositive. The chain has TRBV28 and TRBJ1-6; D uncertain. Specimen: PBMCs. The CDR3 sequence: CASSLSGGSDSPLHF. The CDR3 DNA is TGTGCCAGCAGTCTTAGCGGAGGGAGCGACTCACCCCTCCACTTT. Complete variable domain (other parts from reference TRBV28 and TRBJ1-6): DVKVTQSSRYLVKRTGEKVFLECVQDMDHENMFWYRQDPGLGLRLIYFSYDVKMKEKGDIPEGYSVSREKKERFSLILESASTNQTSMYLCASSLSGGSDSPLHFGNGTRLTVT.